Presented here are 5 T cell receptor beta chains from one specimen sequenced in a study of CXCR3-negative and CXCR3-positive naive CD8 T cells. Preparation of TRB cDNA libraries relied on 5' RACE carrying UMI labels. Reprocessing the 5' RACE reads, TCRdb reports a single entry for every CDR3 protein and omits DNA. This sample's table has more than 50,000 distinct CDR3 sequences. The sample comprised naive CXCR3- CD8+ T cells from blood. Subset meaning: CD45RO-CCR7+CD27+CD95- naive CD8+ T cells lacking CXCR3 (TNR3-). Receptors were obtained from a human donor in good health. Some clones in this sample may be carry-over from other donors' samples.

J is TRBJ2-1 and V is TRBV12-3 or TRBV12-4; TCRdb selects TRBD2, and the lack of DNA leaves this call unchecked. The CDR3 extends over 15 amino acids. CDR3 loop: CASSRTSGGNNEQFF.

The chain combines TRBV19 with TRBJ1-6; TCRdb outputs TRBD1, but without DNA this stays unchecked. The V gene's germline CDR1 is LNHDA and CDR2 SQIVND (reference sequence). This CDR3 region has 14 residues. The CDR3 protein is CASSILGDGSPLHF.

CDR3 amino acids: CSASGIRGDQNQPQHF. The chain has TRBV20-1 and TRBJ1-5; without DNA, the TCRdb call of TRBD1 cannot be checked. This CDR3 comprises 16 residues. CDR1 and CDR2 (germline): DFQATT, SNEGSKA (reference sequence).

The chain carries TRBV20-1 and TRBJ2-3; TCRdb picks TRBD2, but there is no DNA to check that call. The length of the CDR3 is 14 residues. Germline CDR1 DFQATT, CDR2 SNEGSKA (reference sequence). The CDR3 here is CSAIERGKIPTQYF.

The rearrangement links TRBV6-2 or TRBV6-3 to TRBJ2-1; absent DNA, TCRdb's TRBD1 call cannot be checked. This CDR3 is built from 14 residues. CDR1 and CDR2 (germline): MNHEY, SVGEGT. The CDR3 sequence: CASSYGASYNEQFF.